One and the same sample provided the 7 T cell receptor beta chains below, sequenced in a study of cytomegalovirus exposure and HLA in healthy donors. Researchers ran the PCR with 60 Vbeta and 13 Jbeta primers. Sequencing used immunoSEQ multiplex PCR; TCRdb keeps in-frame clones, though not all of them. The sample has under 250,000 clones, 75% to 80% seen once. The sequenced material came from PBMCs. The origin of the receptors is a male donor in good health and CMV-seronegative.

This sequence joins TRBV7-8 and TRBJ2-5, with TRBD2 as a possible D gene (5 bases). CDR3 length: 15 amino acids. From germline, CDR1 is SGHVS and CDR2 FQNEAQ. V was cut by 2 bases and J by 1 base, with 11 bases left in between. CDR3 loop: CASSLRVRVQETQYF. Written as DNA, the CDR3 is TGTGCCAGCAGCTTAAGAGTGAGGGTCCAAGAGACCCAGTACTTC.

Comment on this clone: This sample also contains other DNA sequences that code for the same CDR3. The V and J genes are TRBV4-3 and TRBJ2-7, with 7 bases lining up with TRBD2. Germline lookup yields CDR1 LGHNA and CDR2 YSLEER. This CDR3 spans 15 amino acids. V gave up 0 bases and J gave up 3 bases; unmatched junction bases: 5. The CDR3 loop is CASSQEGGGYYEQYF. DNA for the CDR3: TGCGCCAGCAGCCAAGAGGGGGGGGGTTACTACGAGCAGTACTTC.

The chain recombines TRBV9 with TRBJ2-3; 13 positions agree with TRBD2. The CDR3 has 18 residues. V was clipped by 3 bases and J by 0 bases; unmatched bases: 7. Germline assignment: CDR1 SGDLS and CDR2 YYNGEE. CDR3 sequence (DNA): TGTGCCAGCAGCGCGAGGACTAGCGGGAGCAGGAGCACAGATACGCAGTATTTT. It is translated as CASSARTSGSRSTDTQYF.

The rearrangement links TRBV6-5 to TRBJ2-1, with no clear D. Trimming left V 2 bases short and J 9 bases short, with 14 bases between. The germline V gene has CDR1 MNHEY and CDR2 SVGAGI. This CDR3 has 14 amino acids. The DNA of the CDR3 is TGTGCCAGCAGTTACGCCTTAGGAGCGCCTGAGCAGTTCTTC. Its protein is CASSYALGAPEQFF.

CDR3 in amino acids: CASSPRYERPYEQYF. CDR3 in DNA: TGTGCCAGCAGTCCACGGTACGAGCGACCCTACGAGCAGTACTTC. J is TRBJ2-7 and V is TRBV28, with D hard to call. The CDR3 extends over 15 amino acids. The ends were cut back, 5 bases at V and 2 bases at J, with 16 bases in the middle. Germline loops: CDR1 MDHEN, CDR2 SYDVKM.

The V and J genes are TRBV5-1 and TRBJ2-5; 8 nucleotides align to TRBD1. Germline V CDR1 and CDR2: SGHRS, YFSETQ. The CDR3 runs to 16 residues. Unmatched junction bases numbered 8, after V lost 0 bases and J lost 4 bases. CDR3 region: CASSLGAGGVLETQYF. The DNA for the CDR3 is TGCGCCAGCAGCTTGGGGGCAGGGGGCGTTTTAGAGACCCAGTACTTC. The whole variable domain, filled in from reference TRBV5-1 and TRBJ2-5, reads KAGVTQTPRYLIKTRGQQVTLSCSPISGHRSVSWYQQTPGQGLQFLFEYFSETQRNKGNFPGRFSGRQFSNSRSEMNVSTLELGDSALYLCASSLGAGGVLETQYFGPGTRLLVL.

The genes are TRBV29-1 and TRBJ1-2, with a possible D match to TRBD1 (5 bases). CDR1 is SQVTM and CDR2 is ANQGSEA in the germline V gene. Trimming took off 3 bases at V and 2 bases at J, with 7 bases between the two ends. CDR3 length equals 12 residues. The CDR3 region has the DNA TGCAGCGTTGAGGACAAAAACTATGGCTACACCTTC. Translating it yields CSVEDKNYGYTF.